This TCR beta chain stems from a study of blood T cells in healthy people across ages (dated by TCRdb to between 2014 and 2016). Background on the whole study: Template switching captured roughly one uniquely barcoded TCR beta cDNA molecule per two T cells in model experiments. Age-related changes in TCR beta repertoire diversity were measured in the study by deep sequencing normalized with unique cDNA molecular identifiers. Four age groups were formed from the donors: young (average approximately 17 years), middle-aged (approximately 39), aged (roughly 56) and long-lived (about 80). Donors of different ages were randomly distributed across sequencing lanes to avoid experimental bias. The study analyzed two additional independent replicas of 1 million unique cDNA reads from the same blood draw for two donors, one aged 18 to 29 and one aged 80 or older.

The receptor library was made with 5' RACE. A second about 7 to 11 cycle PCR used a sample-barcoded 5' primer and a J-beta primer mix. A template-switch 5' adaptor carrying 12 random nucleotides introduced a unique molecular identifier onto each TCR beta cDNA molecule. Each sample yielded at least 2.5 million CDR3-containing paired-end reads. All of the RNA was converted into first-strand cDNA using the Mint cDNA synthesis kit, with a TRBC-specific oligonucleotide serving as the primer. All cDNA was treated with uracil-DNA glycosylase and then went through a first 18-cycle PCR with the universal primers M1SS and BC2_uni_R. The study's processing was this. For normalization, 1 million high-quality reads, each with a distinct molecular identifier, were randomly selected from each sample. Reads sharing molecular identifiers were discarded rather than binned into consensus sequences. CDR3 identification, clonotype clustering and error correction used MiTCR with a Q25 quality threshold and the strictest error-elimination algorithm. Lower-bound total TCR beta diversity was estimated with a nonparametric unseen species model using Euler transformation. Starting from the raw public reads, TCRdb applied fastp trimming at Q25, assembled clones with MiXCR and retained in-frame beta chains. CDR3 protein sequences are deduplicated, and each keeps its most common genes and DNA. In this record, the V and J calls reflect TCRdb's handling and not the investigators' own analysis. In all, the sample holds 1.5 million to 2 million distinct CDR3 sequences, and approximately 40% of those were seen once. The top ten constitute roughly 23% of the sample.

This clonotype appeared a few times. Its antigen specificity is not known. No base-level quality is on record; no much larger clone is a single base apart. The research as a whole found: There was a strong correlation between observed TCR beta diversity and the percentage of naive T cells measured by flow cytometry. Compared with the aged group, more naive CD4+ T cells, fewer expanded clones and increased TCR diversity were shown by the long-lived group, suggesting age selection. Estimates of total diversity from one million sequenced T cells were regarded as lower bounds and underestimates. Conclusive comparison of naive and antigen-experienced compartments was prevented by the profiling of bulk unsorted PBMCs. The CMV infection status of donors was not known, potentially confounding age-related changes in expanded clonotypes. Observed TCR beta diversity per million T cells fell roughly linearly with age, and a significant reduction was already apparent by age about 43.

Donors were around 37 systemically healthy Caucasian individuals from Russia aged roughly 6 to 95 years. Each donor gave about 11 milliliters of peripheral blood, drawn into EDTA-treated Vacutainer tubes. Ficoll-Paque density-gradient centrifugation was used to isolate PBMCs, with at least 6.5 million obtained per sample. Trizol reagent was used to extract total RNA from the PBMCs, yielding at least 5.5 micrograms per sample. For every donor, an aliquot of PBMCs went through flow cytometry to measure the percentages of naive CD45RAhigh/CD27high T cells. The germline V gene gives CDR1 as SGHRS and CDR2 as YFSETQ. V loses 4 bases of germline sequence and J loses 9 bases, and the interval between the two ends is 11 bases. Measured from the cysteine to the phenylalanine, the CDR3 is 13 residues long. Left in the record is the CDR3 DNA by itself, 39 bases read in frame from the first base.

The receptor chain draws on TRBV5-1 and TRBJ1-6; a tentative D call is TRBD1 (5 bases match). The source is a human donor in good health. The sequenced material came from blood. CDR3 loop: CASSLGDGSPLHF. The sequenced DNA is TGCGCCAGCAGCCTAGGGGACGGTTCACCCCTCCACTTT.